These 31 T cell receptor beta chains share one sample of origin, sequenced in a study of CD8+CD57+ T cells in acquired aplastic anemia. TCR beta VDJ combinations and CDR3 sequences were profiled from genomic DNA. One entry per CDR3 protein, called by TCRdb with MiXCR from the reads. The sample contains around 250,000 distinct CDR3 sequences, 50% to 70% of which appear only once. The sample taken for sequencing was sorted CD4+, CD8+, or CD8+CD57+ T cells (not recorded which) from PBMCs. The receptor set was obtained from a human donor with severe aplastic anemia or a healthy control (not recorded which).

The rearrangement joins TRBV10-2 to TRBJ1-1; a weak D match, TRBD1 (5 bases). The V end was cut by 2 bases, the J end by 4 bases, with 11 bases between. The CDR3 has 14 amino acids. Looked up from germline, CDR1 is WSHSY and CDR2 is SAAADI. This CDR3 reads CASSEGRVSTEAFF. The DNA for the CDR3 is TGCGCCAGCAGTGAGGGCAGGGTCAGCACTGAAGCTTTCTTT.

This CDR3 is CASSLASGLAGDTQYF. CDR3 sequence (DNA): TGCGCCAGCAGCTTGGCCTCGGGACTAGCGGGAGATACGCAGTATTTT. The chain uses TRBV5-1 and TRBJ2-3; TRBD2 matches at 12 bases. Germline CDR1 SGHRS, CDR2 YFSETQ. V was clipped by 0 bases and J by 5 bases; unmatched bases: 4. This CDR3 has 16 amino acids.

This clonotype has a handful of counts. DNA for the CDR3: TGCAGTGCTAGAGATCGCCGGGCTTTCTCCTACGAGCAGTACTTC. Amino acids: CSARDRRAFSYEQYF. The gene calls are TRBV20-1 and TRBJ2-7; D gene ambiguous. CDR1 is DFQATT and CDR2 is SNEGSKA in the germline V gene (reference sequence). The length of the CDR3 is 15 residues. The V end was cut by 0 bases, the J end by 0 bases, with 12 bases between.

The chain is built from TRBV7-6 and TRBJ1-3, with a weak D call TRBD1 (6 bases). This CDR3 comprises 20 residues. V was trimmed by 1 base and J by 0 bases, leaving 22 bases between them. In germline, CDR1 is SGHVS, CDR2 FNYEAQ. The CDR3 DNA reads TGTGCCAGCAGCTTAGTTGCAGGGGAGGAGGGGAACGGCTCTGGAAACACCATATATTTT. Translating gives CASSLVAGEEGNGSGNTIYF.

The rearrangement uses TRBV7-9 and TRBJ1-1, with TRBD1 matching over 7 bases. V lost 1 base, J lost 6 bases, and 8 bases stayed unmatched. The CDR3 covers 15 residues. The germline CDR1 and CDR2 sequences are SEHNR and FQNEAQ (reference sequence). CDR3 nucleotide sequence: TGTGCCAGCAGCTTAGGACAGGGAGGTTTGGCTGAAGCTTTCTTT. Its protein is CASSLGQGGLAEAFF. Together with reference TRBV7-9 and TRBJ1-1, the CDR3 gives the full variable domain: DTGVSQNPRHKITKRGQNVTFRCDPISEHNRLYWYRQTLGQGPEFLTYFQNEAQLEKSRLLSDRFSAERPKGSFSTLEIQRTEQGDSAMYLCASSLGQGGLAEAFFGQGTRLTVV.

About this clonotype: Since a much larger clone is just one base distant, this may be a read error. The chain is built from TRBV6-5 and TRBJ1-1; 8 bases fit TRBD1. Germline V gene data show CDR1 as MNHEY and CDR2 as SVGAGI. The CDR3 sequence is 15 residues long. V lost 2 bases to trimming and J lost 5 bases; unmatched junction nucleotides: 7. The CDR3, as DNA: TGTGCCAGCAGTTACCCAACAGGGGGTTGGACTGAAGCTTTCTTT. Translating gives CASSYPTGGWTEAFF.

This sequence joins TRBV20-1 and TRBJ2-7; 7 bases match TRBD2. The CDR3 consists of 14 residues. The V segment lost 0 bases and the J segment 2 bases; nucleotides outside the gene matches: 4. Germline V gene lookup returns CDR1 DFQATT and CDR2 SNEGSKA (reference sequence). CDR3 protein: CSARDGTIAYEQYF. The DNA of the CDR3 is TGCAGTGCTAGAGATGGGACTATAGCCTACGAGCAGTACTTC.

This clonotype was picked up a small number of times. The chain carries TRBV6-6 and TRBJ1-1; D may be TRBD1 (6 bases). The length of the CDR3 is 14 residues. CDR1 MNHNY and CDR2 SVGAGI come from the germline V gene (reference sequence). The V gene lost 6 bases and the J gene lost 3 bases, with 14 bases spanning the gap. CDR3: CASRPGHRDTEAFF. CDR3 DNA: TGTGCCAGCAGGCCGGGACATCGAGACACTGAAGCTTTCTTT.

This clonotype was observed a few times. The chain joins TRBV19 to TRBJ1-1; the D gene is possibly TRBD1 (5 bases). V dropped 9 bases and J dropped 4 bases, with 9 bases sitting between them. The CDR3 contains 11 residues. Germline-derived CDR1 and CDR2 are LNHDA and SQIVND (reference sequence). The CDR3 protein is CASGAGTEAFF. CDR3 in DNA: TGTGCCAGCGGGGCAGGCACTGAAGCTTTCTTT.

Points on this clonotype: It is likely a read error, because the conserved phenylalanine at the end of the CDR3 is missing. It is unclear where the CDR3 begins or ends on the DNA, so no DNA is shown, and the CDR3 is as TCRdb lists it. The chain employs TRBV7-3 and TRBJ2-1; the table's D call of TRBD2 was not tested on the DNA. The CDR3 region is 17 residues in length, termini included. Germline V gene lookup returns CDR1 SGHTA and CDR2 FQGTGA. The CDR3 spells CASSRGLAGESPTMSSC.

Turning to this clonotype: The junction departs from germline at one end; a sequencing error may be responsible. The rearrangement uses TRBV24-1 and TRBJ2-1; tentative D call: TRBD2 (6 bases). CDR1 and CDR2 (germline): KGHDR, SFDVKD. The CDR3 consists of 16 residues. The CDR3 coding sequence is TGTGCCACCAGTGATCCCCGCAGGGAGGCCTACAATGAGCAATTCTTC. It specifies CATSDPRREAYNEQFF.

DNA for the CDR3: TGCAGTGCTAGACACCGATGGGGGGCCCGAGAGACCCAGTACTTC. Protein: CSARHRWGARETQYF. The chain has TRBV20-1 and TRBJ2-5; D possibly uses TRBD1 or TRBD2 (6 bases each). This CDR3 is built from 15 residues. V was clipped by 2 bases and J by 4 bases, with 17 bases between them. Germline-derived CDR1 and CDR2 are DFQATT and SNEGSKA (reference sequence).

V usage is TRBV7-9 and J usage is TRBJ2-7, with TRBD1 as a possible D gene (5 bases). This CDR3 comprises 14 residues. Germline V gives CDR1 SEHNR, CDR2 FQNEAQ (reference sequence). V lost 7 bases to trimming and J lost 2 bases, with 15 bases between them. This CDR3 is CASTLQELTYEQYF. In DNA, the CDR3 is TGTGCCAGCACCCTACAGGAATTAACCTACGAGCAGTACTTC.

This chain joins TRBV2 and TRBJ2-5; possibly TRBD2 for D (5 bases). V gave up 8 bases and J gave up 1 base, with 14 bases separating them. The CDR3 consists of 14 residues. Germline loops: CDR1 SNHLY, CDR2 FYNNEI. The DNA for the CDR3 is TGTGCCAGCCCCGGGTGGCGGGCCCAAGAGACCCAGTACTTC. This gives the protein CASPGWRAQETQYF.

The sample holds many counts of this clonotype. The genes are TRBV28 and TRBJ2-3, with D unresolved. Trimming removed 2 bases at V and 0 bases at J, with 9 bases between. The V gene's germline CDR1 is MDHEN and CDR2 SYDVKM. The CDR3 has 15 residues. This CDR3 reads CASSLVGPSTDTQYF. The CDR3 region has the DNA TGTGCCAGCAGTTTAGTGGGCCCTAGCACAGATACGCAGTATTTT.

The chain uses TRBV20-1 and TRBJ2-2; D is perhaps TRBD1 (6 bases). This CDR3 has 15 residues. Trimming shortened V by 1 base and J by 0 bases, and 9 bases separated the two germline ends. Germline-derived CDR1 and CDR2 are DFQATT and SNEGSKA (reference sequence). The CDR3 sequence is CSARVGQSNTGELFF. The CDR3 bases are TGCAGTGCTAGAGTAGGACAGTCGAACACCGGGGAGCTGTTTTTT.

This chain joins TRBV18 and TRBJ1-5; D not certain. The germline V gene has CDR1 KGHSH and CDR2 LQKENI. The CDR3 loop spans 17 amino acids. Trimming took 4 bases from V and 3 from J, leaving 19 bases between them. CDR3 DNA sequence: TGTGCCAGCTCACGCAACTTTCGGGCCGGGAACAATCAGCCCCAGCATTTT. It encodes CASSRNFRAGNNQPQHF. The variable domain in full, with the rest retrieved from reference TRBV18 and TRBJ1-5, is NAGVMQNPRHLVRRRGQEARLRCSPMKGHSHVYWYRQLPEEGLKFMVYLQKENIIDESGMPKERFSAEFPKEGPSILRIQQVVRGDSAAYFCASSRNFRAGNNQPQHFGDGTRLSIL.

This clonotype has a count of ten or more. This chain uses TRBV19 with TRBJ1-4, with D possibly matching TRBD1 (5 bases). V lost 1 base and J lost 6, with 15 bases in between. This CDR3 region has 16 residues. Germline V CDR1 and CDR2: LNHDA, SQIVND (reference sequence). DNA of the CDR3: TGTGCCAGTAGTATAGGCCCGGGGCCGGGGTATGAAAAACTGTTTTTT. Translating gives CASSIGPGPGYEKLFF.

This clonotype has a handful of counts. The genes are TRBV15 and TRBJ1-1, with D possibly TRBD1 on 5 matching bases. V lost 3 bases to trimming and J lost 1 base, with 6 bases between them. The CDR3 extends over 13 amino acids. Germline-derived CDR1 and CDR2 are LNHNV and YYDKDF (reference sequence). For the CDR3, the DNA is TGTGCCACCAGCAGTACAGGGAACACTGAAGCTTTCTTT. It yields the protein CATSSTGNTEAFF.

The V gene is TRBV20-1, the J gene TRBJ2-5, with 8 bases matching TRBD2. After removal of 6 bases from V and 5 bases from J, the junction contained 11 bases not matched to a gene. The CDR3 has 14 residues. Germline CDR1 is DFQATT and CDR2 is SNEGSKA (reference sequence). The CDR3 DNA reads as TGCAGTGCCCTAGCCGGGGGGGCCTTGGAGACCCAGTACTTC. This encodes CSALAGGALETQYF.

This clonotype occurred many times. The CDR3 coding sequence is TGCAGTGCCCCTACTTTGGGTTCGTCTGGCTACACCTTC. Protein product: CSAPTLGSSGYTF. The chain recombines TRBV20-1 with TRBJ1-2; D is uncertain. Per germline, CDR1 DFQATT and CDR2 SNEGSKA (reference sequence). This CDR3 spans 13 amino acids. The V gene lost 6 bases and the J gene lost 7 bases, with 18 bases spanning the gap.

The chain recombines TRBV20-1 with TRBJ1-2; D gene unclear. V was shortened by 0 bases and J by 7 bases, with 15 bases between the two germline ends. The CDR3 length is 14 residues. Germline CDR1 and CDR2: DFQATT and SNEGSKA (reference sequence). The CDR3 DNA sequence: TGCAGTGCTAGAGATGGAGGAGGGCAGGTTGGCTACACCTTC. Its protein is CSARDGGGQVGYTF.

The chain recombines TRBV20-1 with TRBJ2-7, with 11 bases matching TRBD1. Germline values: CDR1 DFQATT, CDR2 SNEGSKA (reference sequence). The CDR3 is made up of 14 amino acids. With 0 bases clipped from V and 2 bases from J, the junction kept 0 bases outside the gene matches. The CDR3 is CSAREDRGPYEQYF. DNA of the CDR3: TGCAGTGCTAGAGAGGACAGGGGGCCCTACGAGCAGTACTTC.

The table lists this clonotype with many counts. The chain is built from TRBV30 and TRBJ1-3; D uncertain. There are 13 residues in the CDR3. V lost 3 bases and J lost 0, with 6 bases in between. Looked up from germline, CDR1 is GTSNPN and CDR2 is SVGIG (reference sequence). CDR3 amino acids: CAWRTSSGNTIYF. The CDR3 coding sequence is TGTGCCTGGAGGACATCCTCTGGAAACACCATATATTTT.

The rearrangement joins TRBV7-2 to TRBJ2-5; D not certain. V lost 0 bases and J lost 4, with 9 bases in between. From germline, CDR1 is SGHTA and CDR2 FQGNSA. The CDR3 sequence is 14 residues long. The CDR3 sequence is CASSLAWEGETQYF. The DNA of the CDR3 is TGTGCCAGCAGCTTAGCATGGGAAGGAGAGACCCAGTACTTC.

In its sample, this clonotype was seen many times. The rearrangement uses TRBV2 and TRBJ2-2; D call uncertain. V lost 4 bases and J 7 bases, leaving 7 bases between the germline ends. The CDR3 extends over 12 amino acids. Germline V gene data show CDR1 as SNHLY and CDR2 as FYNNEI. The CDR3 DNA sequence: TGTGCCAGCAGTGCAAGTGGCGGGGAGCTGTTTTTT. Its protein is CASSASGGELFF.

About this clonotype itself: The junction differs from germline at one of its ends, possibly a read error. The CDR3 is CATNDSKDRGRTETQYF. The CDR3, as DNA: TGTGCCACCAATGATTCGAAGGACAGGGGGAGGACGGAGACCCAGTACTTC. The chain joins TRBV24-1 to TRBJ2-5; TRBD1 aligns across 10 bases. The germline gives CDR1 KGHDR, CDR2 SFDVKD. This CDR3 contains 17 residues.

The rearrangement uses TRBV9 and TRBJ2-7, with 10 nucleotides matching TRBD2. Germline V gene lookup returns CDR1 SGDLS and CDR2 YYNGEE. This CDR3 comprises 16 residues. Trimming cost V 3 bases and J 5 bases; bases outside gene matches: 11. Written as DNA, the CDR3 is TGTGCCAGCAGCGCCCTGAGAACTAGCGGGGACAACGAGCAGTACTTC. Translation: CASSALRTSGDNEQYF.

This clonotype has only a few counts. This chain uses TRBV10-3 with TRBJ1-1; D gene uncertain. CDR1 is ENHRY, CDR2 SYGVKD, per germline. Trimming removed 11 bases at V and 0 bases at J, with 13 bases between. The CDR3 sequence is 13 residues long. CDR3 DNA: TGTGCCTCCGTTAGCCAAGTGAACACTGAAGCTTTCTTT. Protein: CASVSQVNTEAFF.

This chain links TRBV19 with TRBJ1-6; D unclear. This CDR3 is 14 amino acids long. Trimming cost V 6 bases and J 10 bases, with 16 bases left between them. Germline V CDR1 and CDR2: LNHDA, SQIVND (reference sequence). The CDR3 region is CASSLTVAGSPLHF. The CDR3 DNA reads as TGTGCCAGTAGCTTGACCGTTGCCGGGTCACCCCTCCACTTT.

In its sample, this clonotype was seen many times. The rearrangement uses TRBV5-1 and TRBJ2-1, with 7 positions matching TRBD2. With V trimmed by 0 bases and J by 1 base, 7 bases remained unmatched. The CDR3 contains 17 residues. Germline V CDR1 and CDR2: SGHRS, YFSETQ. The CDR3 DNA reads as TGCGCCAGCAGCTTGGAAATGGGCGGGAGTTCCTACAATGAGCAGTTCTTC. Its protein product is CASSLEMGGSSYNEQFF.